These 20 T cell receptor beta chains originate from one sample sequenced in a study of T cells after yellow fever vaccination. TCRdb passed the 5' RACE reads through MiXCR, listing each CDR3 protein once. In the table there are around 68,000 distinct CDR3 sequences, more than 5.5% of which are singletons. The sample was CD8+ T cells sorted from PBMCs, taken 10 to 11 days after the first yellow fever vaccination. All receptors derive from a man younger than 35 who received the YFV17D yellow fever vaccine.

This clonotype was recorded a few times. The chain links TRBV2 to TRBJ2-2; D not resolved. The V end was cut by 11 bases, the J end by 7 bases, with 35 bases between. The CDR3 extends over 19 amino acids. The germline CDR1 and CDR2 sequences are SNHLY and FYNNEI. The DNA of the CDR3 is TGTGCCTTCAGTTCCACATCCGGACCAACCCTAACTAAAGTCGGGGAGCTGTTTTTT. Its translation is CAFSSTSGPTLTKVGELFF.

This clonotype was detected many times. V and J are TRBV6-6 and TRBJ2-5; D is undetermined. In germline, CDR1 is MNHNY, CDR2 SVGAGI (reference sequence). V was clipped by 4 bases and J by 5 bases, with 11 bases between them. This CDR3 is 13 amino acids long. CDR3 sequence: CASSWRFDETQYF. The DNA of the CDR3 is TGTGCCAGCAGTTGGCGGTTTGACGAGACCCAGTACTTC.

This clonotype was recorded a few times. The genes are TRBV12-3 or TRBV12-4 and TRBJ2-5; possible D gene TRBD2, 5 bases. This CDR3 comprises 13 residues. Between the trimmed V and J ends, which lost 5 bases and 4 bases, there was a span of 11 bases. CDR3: CASSGLPGETQYF. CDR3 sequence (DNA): TGTGCCAGCAGTGGACTCCCGGGAGAGACCCAGTACTTC.

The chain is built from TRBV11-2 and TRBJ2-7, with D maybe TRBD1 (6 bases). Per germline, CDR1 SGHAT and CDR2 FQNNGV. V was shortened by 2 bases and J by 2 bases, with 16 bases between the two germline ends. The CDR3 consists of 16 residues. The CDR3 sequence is CASSLNSGHSPYEQYF. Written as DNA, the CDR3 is TGTGCCAGCAGCTTAAATTCGGGACACTCTCCCTACGAGCAGTACTTC.

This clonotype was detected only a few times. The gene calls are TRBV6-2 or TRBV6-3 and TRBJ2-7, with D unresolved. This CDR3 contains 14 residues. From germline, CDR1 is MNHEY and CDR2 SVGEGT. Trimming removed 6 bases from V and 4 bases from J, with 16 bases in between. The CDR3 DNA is TGTGCCAGCAGCACTACCCACTACCAATACGAGCAGTACGTC. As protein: CASSTTHYQYEQYV.

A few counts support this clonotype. The DNA of the CDR3 is TGTGCCAGCAGCTTAAACAGTCCCGATGGCTACACCTTC. Protein sequence: CASSLNSPDGYTF. The chain has TRBV7-9 and TRBJ1-2; no clear D gene. The CDR3 is 13 amino acids. The V end lost 2 bases, the J end lost 6 bases, and 10 bases lay between the germline ends. Germline V CDR1 and CDR2: SEHNR, FQNEAQ (reference sequence). The full variable domain, completed using reference TRBV7-9 and TRBJ1-2, is DTGVSQNPRHKITKRGQNVTFRCDPISEHNRLYWYRQTLGQGPEFLTYFQNEAQLEKSRLLSDRFSAERPKGSFSTLEIQRTEQGDSAMYLCASSLNSPDGYTFGSGTRLTVV.

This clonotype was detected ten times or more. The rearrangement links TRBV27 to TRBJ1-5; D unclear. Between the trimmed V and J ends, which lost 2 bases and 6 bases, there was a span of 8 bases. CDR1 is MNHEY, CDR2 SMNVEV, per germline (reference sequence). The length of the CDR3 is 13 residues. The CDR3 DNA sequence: TGTGCCAGCAGTTTAACGGGAGGTCAGCCCCAGCATTTT. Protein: CASSLTGGQPQHF.

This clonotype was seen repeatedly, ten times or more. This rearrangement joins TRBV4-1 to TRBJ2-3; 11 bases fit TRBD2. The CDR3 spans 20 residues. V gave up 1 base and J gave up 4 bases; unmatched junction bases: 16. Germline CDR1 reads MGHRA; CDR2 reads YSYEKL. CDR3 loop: CASSQGGASGLAGASDTQYF. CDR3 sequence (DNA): TGCGCCAGCAGCCAAGGTGGGGCTTCCGGACTAGCGGGTGCATCAGATACGCAGTATTTT.

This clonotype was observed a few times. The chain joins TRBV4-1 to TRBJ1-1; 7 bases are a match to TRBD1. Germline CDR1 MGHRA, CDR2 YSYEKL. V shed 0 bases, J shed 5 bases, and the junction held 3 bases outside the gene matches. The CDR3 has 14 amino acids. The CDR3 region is CASSQETGRTEAFF. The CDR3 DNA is TGCGCCAGCAGCCAAGAGACAGGGAGGACTGAAGCTTTCTTT.

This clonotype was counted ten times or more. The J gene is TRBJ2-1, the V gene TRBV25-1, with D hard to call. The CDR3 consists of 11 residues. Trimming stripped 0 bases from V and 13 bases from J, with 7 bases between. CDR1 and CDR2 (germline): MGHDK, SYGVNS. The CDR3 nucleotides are TGTGCCAGCAGTGAATACGGAGTACAGTTCTTC. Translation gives CASSEYGVQFF.

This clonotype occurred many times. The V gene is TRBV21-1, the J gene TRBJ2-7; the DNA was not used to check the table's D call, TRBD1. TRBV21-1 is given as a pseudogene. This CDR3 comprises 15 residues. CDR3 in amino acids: CASSKSGRQGNEQYV. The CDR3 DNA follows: TGTGCCAGCAGCAAATCGGGGAGACAGGGAAACGAGCAGTACGTC.

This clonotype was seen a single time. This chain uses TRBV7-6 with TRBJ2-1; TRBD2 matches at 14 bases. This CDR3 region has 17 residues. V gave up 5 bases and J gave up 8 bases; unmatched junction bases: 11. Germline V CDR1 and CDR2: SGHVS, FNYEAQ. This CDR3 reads CASSPIQTSGGGDEQFF. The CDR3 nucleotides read TGTGCCAGCAGCCCCATCCAGACTAGCGGGGGGGGCGATGAGCAGTTCTTC. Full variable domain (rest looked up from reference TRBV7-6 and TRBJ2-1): GAGVSQSPRYKVTKRGQDVALRCDPISGHVSLYWYRQALGQGPEFLTYFNYEAQQDKSGLPNDRFSAERPEGSISTLTIQRTEQRDSAMYRCASSPIQTSGGGDEQFFGPGTRLTVL.

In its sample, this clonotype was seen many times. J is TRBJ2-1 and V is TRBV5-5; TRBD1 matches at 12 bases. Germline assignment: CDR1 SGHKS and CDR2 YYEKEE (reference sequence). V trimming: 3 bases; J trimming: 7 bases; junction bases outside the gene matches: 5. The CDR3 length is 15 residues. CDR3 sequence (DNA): TGTGCCAGCAGCTACCGGGACAGGGGGCTTAATGAGCAGTTCTTC. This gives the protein CASSYRDRGLNEQFF.

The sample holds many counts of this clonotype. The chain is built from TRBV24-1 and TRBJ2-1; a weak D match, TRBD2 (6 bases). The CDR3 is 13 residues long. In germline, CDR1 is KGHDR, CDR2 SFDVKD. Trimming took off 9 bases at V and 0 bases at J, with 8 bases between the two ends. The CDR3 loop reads CATGGTSYNEQFF. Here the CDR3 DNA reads TGTGCCACCGGAGGGACCTCCTACAATGAGCAGTTCTTC.

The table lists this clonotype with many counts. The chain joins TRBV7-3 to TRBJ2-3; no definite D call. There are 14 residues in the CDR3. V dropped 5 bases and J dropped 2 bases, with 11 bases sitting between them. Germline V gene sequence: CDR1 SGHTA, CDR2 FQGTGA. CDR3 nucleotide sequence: TGTGCCAGCAGCCCCGGCGGTACCACAGATACGCAGTATTTT. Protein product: CASSPGGTTDTQYF.

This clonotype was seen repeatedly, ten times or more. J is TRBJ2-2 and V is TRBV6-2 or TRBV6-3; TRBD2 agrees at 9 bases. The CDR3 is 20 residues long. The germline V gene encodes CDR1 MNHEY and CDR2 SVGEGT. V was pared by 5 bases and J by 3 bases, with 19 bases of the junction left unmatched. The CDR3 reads CASSREGTSSLPGDTGELFF. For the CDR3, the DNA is TGTGCCAGCAGTCGGGAGGGGACTAGCTCTCTGCCTGGGGACACCGGGGAGCTGTTTTTT.

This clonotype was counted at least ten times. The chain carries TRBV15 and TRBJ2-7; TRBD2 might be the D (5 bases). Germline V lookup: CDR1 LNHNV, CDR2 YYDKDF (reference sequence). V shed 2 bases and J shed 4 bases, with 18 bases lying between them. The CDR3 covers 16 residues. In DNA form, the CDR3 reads TGTGCCACCAGCAGAATACCCCTCGGAGGAAGGTACGAGCAGTACGTC. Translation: CATSRIPLGGRYEQYV.

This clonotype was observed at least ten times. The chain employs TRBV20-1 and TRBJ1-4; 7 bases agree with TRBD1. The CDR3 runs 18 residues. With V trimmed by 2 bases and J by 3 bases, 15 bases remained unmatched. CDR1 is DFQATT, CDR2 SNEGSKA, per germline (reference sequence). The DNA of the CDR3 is TGCAGTGCTAGAAAAGACAGGGTCGGTTCGAGGGCTAATGAAAAACTGTTTTTT. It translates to CSARKDRVGSRANEKLFF.

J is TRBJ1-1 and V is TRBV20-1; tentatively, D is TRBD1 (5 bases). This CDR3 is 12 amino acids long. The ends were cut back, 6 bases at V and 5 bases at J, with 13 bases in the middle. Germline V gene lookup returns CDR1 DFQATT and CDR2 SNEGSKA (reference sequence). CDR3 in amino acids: CSAEGRETEAFF. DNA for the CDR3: TGCAGTGCGGAGGGGCGCGAAACTGAAGCTTTCTTT.

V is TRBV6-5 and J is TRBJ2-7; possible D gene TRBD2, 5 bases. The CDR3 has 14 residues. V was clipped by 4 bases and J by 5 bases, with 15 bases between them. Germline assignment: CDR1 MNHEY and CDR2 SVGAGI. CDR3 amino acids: CASSSVPEVNEQYF. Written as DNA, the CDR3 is TGTGCCAGCAGTTCGGTCCCGGAGGTGAACGAGCAGTACTTC.